Below, 21 T cell receptor beta chains from the same sample are listed, as sequenced in a study of shared T cell receptors in the human thymus. TCRdb's copy holds only in-frame clones and misses some; the assay was immunoSEQ multiplex PCR. The sample holds about 660,000 clones, 88% seen once. Separately, the same data were catalogued under a study of human thymus T cells.

The sequencing sample was made of thymocytes. These receptor sequences come from a boy under two years old with a congenital heart defect.

A few counts support this clone. The chain has TRBV6-5 and TRBJ2-7; 8 bases map to TRBD1. The V and J ends lost 1 base and 5 bases, in that order; junction bases with no gene match: 4. Germline V gives CDR1 MNHEY, CDR2 SVGAGI. The length of the CDR3 is 14 residues. The CDR3 coding sequence is TGTGCCAGCAGTTACTGGGCAGGGGGCAACGAGCAGTACTTC. This translates into CASSYWAGGNEQYF.

CDR3 DNA sequence: TGTGCCAGCTCACTCCTGGACAGACCCCAAGAGACCCAGTACTTC. Its protein product is CASSLLDRPQETQYF. The V call is TRBV18, the J call TRBJ2-5; TRBD1 might be the D (6 bases). Germline loops: CDR1 KGHSH, CDR2 LQKENI. The germline V and J ends were trimmed by 4 bases and 1 base, with 13 bases remaining between them. The CDR3 runs 15 residues. The full variable domain, in which reference TRBV18 and TRBJ2-5 provide the parts outside the CDR3, is NAGVMQNPRHLVRRRGQEARLRCSPMKGHSHVYWYRQLPEEGLKFMVYLQKENIIDESGMPKERFSAEFPKEGPSILRIQQVVRGDSAAYFCASSLLDRPQETQYFGPGTRLLVL.

The chain recombines TRBV4-2 with TRBJ2-1; 8 bases agree with TRBD2. This CDR3 spans 16 amino acids. The V and J ends lost 2 bases and 4 bases, in that order; junction bases with no gene match: 7. CDR1 and CDR2 (germline): LGHNA, YNFKEQ. CDR3: CASSQTGTRGYNEQFF. For the CDR3, the DNA is TGTGCCAGCAGCCAAACCGGGACTAGGGGATACAATGAGCAGTTCTTC.

This rearrangement joins TRBV7-9 to TRBJ2-1; D is uncertain. V dropped 3 bases and J dropped 1 base, with 7 bases sitting between them. The germline V gene encodes CDR1 SEHNR and CDR2 FQNEAQ (reference sequence). The CDR3 sequence is 14 residues long. The CDR3 region has the DNA TGTGCCAGCAGCTTTGGCGGTTCCTACAATGAGCAGTTCTTC. Translating gives CASSFGGSYNEQFF.

The gene calls are TRBV19 and TRBJ1-5; D is perhaps TRBD1 (5 bases). The CDR3 has 16 residues. CDR1 is LNHDA and CDR2 is SQIVND in the germline V gene (reference sequence). The V end lost 2 bases, the J end lost 3 bases, and 14 bases lay between the germline ends. The CDR3 loop is CASSIRGRAYNQPQHF. For the CDR3, the DNA is TGTGCCAGTAGTATAAGGGGCAGGGCCTACAATCAGCCCCAGCATTTT. The complete variable domain, with remaining parts taken from reference TRBV19 and TRBJ1-5, reads DGGITQSPKYLFRKEGQNVTLSCEQNLNHDAMYWYRQDPGQGLRLIYYSQIVNDFQKGDIAEGYSVSREKKESFPLTVTSAQKNPTAFYLCASSIRGRAYNQPQHFGDGTRLSIL.

This clone showed up just a few times. V usage is TRBV5-1 and J usage is TRBJ2-1; 13 bases map to TRBD2. Looked up from germline, CDR1 is SGHRS and CDR2 is YFSETQ. CDR3 length equals 14 residues. With V trimmed by 4 bases and J by 12 bases, 7 bases remained unmatched. CDR3 sequence reads: CASSAGTSGVGQFF. The CDR3 nucleotides read TGCGCCAGCAGCGCGGGGACTAGCGGGGTCGGGCAGTTCTTC.

This chain connects TRBV14 to TRBJ2-7; D is uncertain. The germline V gene has CDR1 SGHDN and CDR2 FVKESK. This CDR3 is 13 amino acids long. Trimming shortened V by 4 bases and J by 0 bases, and 7 bases separated the two germline ends. The CDR3 nucleotides are TGTGCCAGCAGCCCCCGCTACTCCTACGAGCAGTACTTC. It is translated as CASSPRYSYEQYF.

This clone has only one observation. The chain uses TRBV13 and TRBJ2-1, with a tentative D call TRBD1 (6 bases). This CDR3 contains 16 residues. Germline V lookup: CDR1 PRHDT, CDR2 FYEKMQ (reference sequence). Trimming shortened V by 4 bases and J by 6 bases, and 19 bases separated the two germline ends. The CDR3: CASSSRGTGGTNEQFF. CDR3 nucleotides: TGTGCCAGCAGCTCCAGGGGTACGGGCGGTACCAATGAGCAGTTCTTC.

The chain links TRBV6-1 to TRBJ1-5; 8 nucleotides match TRBD1. CDR3 size: 15 residues. Germline CDR1 is MNHNS and CDR2 is SASEGT. The junction had 11 bases not matched to a gene; V was cut back by 7 bases and J by 6 bases. The CDR3: CASTLDRDGGQPQHF. The CDR3 DNA reads TGTGCCAGCACCTTGGACAGGGACGGGGGTCAGCCCCAGCATTTT.

The chain combines TRBV10-3 with TRBJ2-7, with 11 positions matching TRBD2. From germline, CDR1 is ENHRY and CDR2 SYGVKD. This CDR3 has 15 residues. V gave up 3 bases and J gave up 0 bases; unmatched junction bases: 1. CDR3 sequence (DNA): TGTGCCATCAGTGACGGACTAGCGGGCTCCTACGAGCAGTACTTC. Its translation is CAISDGLAGSYEQYF.

The CDR3 DNA sequence: TGCGCCAGCAGCCAAGTGGGACTAGCGGATTACAATGAGCAGTTCTTC. This gives the protein CASSQVGLADYNEQFF. The V and J genes are TRBV4-3 and TRBJ2-1; 11 positions agree with TRBD2. V lost 1 base, J lost 4 bases, and 3 bases stayed unmatched. This CDR3 contains 16 residues. Germline assignment: CDR1 LGHNA and CDR2 YSLEER.

The V call is TRBV5-5, the J call TRBJ1-2; no firm D call. V dropped 3 bases and J dropped 7 bases, with 16 bases sitting between them. Germline V lookup: CDR1 SGHKS, CDR2 YYEKEE (reference sequence). This CDR3 contains 14 residues. As DNA, the CDR3 is TGTGCCAGCAGCTCCGGGCGGGCCCAACCTGGCTACACCTTC. Its translation is CASSSGRAQPGYTF.

The chain combines TRBV27 with TRBJ2-7; 7 bases agree with TRBD2. With 7 bases clipped from V and 4 bases from J, the junction kept 7 bases outside the gene matches. Germline CDR1 and CDR2: MNHEY and SMNVEV (reference sequence). CDR3 size: 13 residues. The CDR3 DNA sequence: TGTGCCAGCATGGGGGGGAGTGGGTACGAGCAGTACTTC. Its protein is CASMGGSGYEQYF.

The rearrangement joins TRBV28 to TRBJ1-1, with D maybe TRBD1 (6 bases). Trimming pared 10 bases from V and 3 bases from J, leaving 24 bases between. This CDR3 is built from 16 residues. CDR1 and CDR2 (germline): MDHEN, SYDVKM. CDR3 sequence reads: CATGRGRDTLYTEAFF. The CDR3 nucleotides read TGTGCCACCGGCCGAGGCCGGGACACTTTATACACTGAAGCTTTCTTT.

This clone was found a few times. J is TRBJ2-1 and V is TRBV29-1, with 7 bases fitting TRBD2. Germline V lookup: CDR1 SQVTM, CDR2 ANQGSEA. V was pared by 3 bases and J by 6 bases, with 5 bases of the junction left unmatched. The CDR3 sequence is 13 residues long. CDR3 DNA sequence: TGCAGCGTTGAGGCGGGAGCTGCCAATGAGCAGTTCTTC. It yields the protein CSVEAGAANEQFF.

J is TRBJ2-7 and V is TRBV25-1; 7 positions match TRBD1. CDR3 length equals 13 residues. Germline V gene lookup returns CDR1 MGHDK and CDR2 SYGVNS. Germline trimming cut 8 bases from V and 3 bases from J; bases unmatched to any gene: 7. CDR3 DNA: TGTGCCAGCGGCCGGGACAGTGACTACGAGCAGTACTTC. Translating gives CASGRDSDYEQYF.

This sequence joins TRBV27 and TRBJ2-1, with 7 bases matching TRBD2. The CDR3 consists of 16 residues. Germline-derived CDR1 and CDR2 are MNHEY and SMNVEV (reference sequence). Trimming cost V 3 bases and J 5 bases; bases outside gene matches: 10. The CDR3 reads CASSFGRPPRDNEQFF. The CDR3 coding sequence is TGTGCCAGCAGTTTCGGGAGGCCCCCAAGGGACAATGAGCAGTTCTTC.

The chain recombines TRBV5-1 with TRBJ2-1; 9 positions match TRBD1. Germline lookup yields CDR1 SGHRS and CDR2 YFSETQ. CDR3 size: 19 residues. Trimming at V came to 7 bases and at J to 6 bases, leaving 23 bases not matched to a gene. The CDR3 here is CASRPVDRGGRERVNEQFF. The CDR3 nucleotides read TGCGCCAGCCGACCCGTGGACAGGGGAGGGCGAGAGAGGGTCAATGAGCAGTTCTTC.

The chain combines TRBV27 with TRBJ2-7, with 9 bases aligning to TRBD1. The V gene's germline CDR1 is MNHEY and CDR2 SMNVEV (reference sequence). V was clipped by 5 bases and J by 3 bases; unmatched bases: 11. CDR3 length: 16 amino acids. The CDR3 nucleotides read TGTGCCAGCAGTCCGGGACAGGGATCATCGGGCTACGAGCAGTACTTC. Protein: CASSPGQGSSGYEQYF.

The V call is TRBV30, the J call TRBJ2-1; 12 bases line up with TRBD2. Germline-derived CDR1 and CDR2 are GTSNPN and SVGIG (reference sequence). After removal of 1 base from V and 8 bases from J, the junction contained 9 bases not matched to a gene. CDR3 length: 16 amino acids. The CDR3 loop reads CAWSDPSGRAGDEQFF. The CDR3 region has the DNA TGTGCCTGGAGTGACCCTAGCGGGAGGGCCGGGGATGAGCAGTTCTTC.

This sequence joins TRBV29-1 and TRBJ2-1, with 11 bases aligning to TRBD2. Losses at the gene ends were 7 bases for V and 7 bases for J; bases not matched to a gene: 9. The length of the CDR3 is 14 residues. The germline CDR1 and CDR2 sequences are SQVTM and ANQGSEA. CDR3 region: CSGATSGSRNEQFF. DNA of the CDR3: TGCAGCGGGGCAACTAGCGGGAGTCGGAATGAGCAGTTCTTC.